This T cell receptor beta chain was sequenced for a study of shared T cell receptors in the human thymus. The CDR3 spans 18 residues. V shed 3 bases and J 2 bases; nucleotides not matched to a gene: 14. In germline, CDR1 is WNHNN, CDR2 SYGVQD (reference sequence). Data came from immunoSEQ multiplex PCR; TCRdb stores just in-frame clones and leaves some out. Of hundreds of thousands of clones detected, about 89% appear once; the ten largest clones hold just under 0.0095%. These data also formed part of another study, on human thymus T cells. This second study notes: Healthy Finnish infants undergoing corrective surgery for congenital heart defects were the donors. The study used thymus tissue resected during corrective heart surgery. There were highly overlapping thymic repertoires among unrelated individuals, as related research reported.

Sample: thymocytes. The V and J genes are TRBV10-1 and TRBJ2-3, with 7 bases aligning to TRBD1. This sequence was found in a boy less than two years old with a congenital heart defect. This chain's CDR3 is CASSEVGGDPYPTDTQYF. DNA for the CDR3: TGCGCCAGCAGTGAAGTAGGGGGCGATCCTTATCCCACAGATACGCAGTATTTT.